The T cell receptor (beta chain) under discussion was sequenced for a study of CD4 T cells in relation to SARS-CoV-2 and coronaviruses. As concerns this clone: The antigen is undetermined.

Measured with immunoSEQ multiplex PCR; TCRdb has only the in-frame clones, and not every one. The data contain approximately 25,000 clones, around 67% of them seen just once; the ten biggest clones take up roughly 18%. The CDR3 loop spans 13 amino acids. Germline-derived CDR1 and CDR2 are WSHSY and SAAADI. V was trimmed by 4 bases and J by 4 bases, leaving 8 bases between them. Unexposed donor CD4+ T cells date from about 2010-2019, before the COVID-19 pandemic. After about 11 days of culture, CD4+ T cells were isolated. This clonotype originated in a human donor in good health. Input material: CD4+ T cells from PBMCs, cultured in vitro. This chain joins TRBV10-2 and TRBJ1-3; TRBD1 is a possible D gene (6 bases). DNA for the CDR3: TGCGCCAGCAGTGGACAGGAGGGAAACACCATATATTTT. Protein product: CASSGQEGNTIYF.